This TCR beta chain was recorded in a study of blood T cell repertoires in COVID-19. Study-wide context: There were acute and convalescent COVID-19 samples, and they came from the United States, Italy and Spain. Nucleic acid was either cDNA or gDNA, and it came from T cells, B-cell-depleted T cells, or PBMCs.

Produced via immunoSEQ multiplex PCR; TCRdb's table is partial and in-frame only. The sample carries 100,000 to 120,000 clones, about two thirds recorded once. The CDR3 contains 14 residues. Germline V lookup: CDR1 SGHTA, CDR2 FQGTGA. The V end lost 5 bases, the J end lost 4 bases, and 11 bases lay between the germline ends. This clone was seen only a few times. This receptor was obtained from a woman in her 40s with acute or convalescent COVID-19. V gene TRBV7-3 combines with J gene TRBJ2-2; a possible D gene is TRBD2 (5 bases). Source material: peripheral blood. CDR3 region: CASSIYGSTGELFF. DNA for the CDR3: TGTGCCAGCAGCATCTATGGGAGCACCGGGGAGCTGTTTTTT.